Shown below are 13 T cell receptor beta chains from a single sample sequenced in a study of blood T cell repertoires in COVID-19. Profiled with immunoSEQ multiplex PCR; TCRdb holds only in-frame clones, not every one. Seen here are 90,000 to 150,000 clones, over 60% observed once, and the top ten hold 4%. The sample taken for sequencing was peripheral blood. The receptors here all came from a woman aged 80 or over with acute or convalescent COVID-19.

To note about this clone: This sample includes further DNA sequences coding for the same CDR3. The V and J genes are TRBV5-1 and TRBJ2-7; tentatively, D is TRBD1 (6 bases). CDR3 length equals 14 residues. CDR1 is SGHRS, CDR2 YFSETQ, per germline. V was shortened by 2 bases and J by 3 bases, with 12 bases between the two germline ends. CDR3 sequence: CASSFQDSNYEQYF. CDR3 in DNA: TGCGCCAGCAGCTTCCAGGACAGCAACTACGAGCAGTACTTC.

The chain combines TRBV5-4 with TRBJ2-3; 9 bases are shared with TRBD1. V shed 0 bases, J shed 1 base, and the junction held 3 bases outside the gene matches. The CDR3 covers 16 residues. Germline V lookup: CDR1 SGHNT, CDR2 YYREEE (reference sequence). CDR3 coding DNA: TGTGCCAGCAGCTTGGTAAGGACAGGGGGCACAGATACGCAGTATTTT. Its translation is CASSLVRTGGTDTQYF.

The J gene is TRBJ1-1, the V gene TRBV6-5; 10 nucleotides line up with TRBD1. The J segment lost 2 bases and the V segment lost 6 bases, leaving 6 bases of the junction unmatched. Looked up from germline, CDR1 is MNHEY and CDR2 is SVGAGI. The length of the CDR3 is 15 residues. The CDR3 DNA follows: TGTGCCAGCAGATCCGGGACAGGGGAAAACACTGAAGCTTTCTTT. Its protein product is CASRSGTGENTEAFF.

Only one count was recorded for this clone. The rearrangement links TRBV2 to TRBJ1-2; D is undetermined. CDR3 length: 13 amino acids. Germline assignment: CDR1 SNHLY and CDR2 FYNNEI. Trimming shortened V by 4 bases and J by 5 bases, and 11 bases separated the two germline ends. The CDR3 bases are TGTGCCAGCAGTGTTTCGGGGAATTATGGCTACACCTTC. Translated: CASSVSGNYGYTF.

The CDR3 nucleotides read TGTGCCAGCAGCCCGTCCGGACAGGTCGGAGAGACCCAGTACTTC. Its protein is CASSPSGQVGETQYF. The genes are TRBV4-2 and TRBJ2-5, with 7 bases identical to TRBD1. J was trimmed by 4 bases and V by 4 bases; bases with no gene match: 9. Germline-derived CDR1 and CDR2 are LGHNA and YNFKEQ. The CDR3 consists of 15 residues.

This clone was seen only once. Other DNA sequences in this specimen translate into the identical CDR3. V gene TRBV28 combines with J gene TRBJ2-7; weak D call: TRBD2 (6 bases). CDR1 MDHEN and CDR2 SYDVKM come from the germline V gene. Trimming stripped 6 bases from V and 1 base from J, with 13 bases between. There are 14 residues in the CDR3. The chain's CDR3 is CASSSGGTSYEQYF. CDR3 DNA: TGTGCCAGCAGCTCTGGAGGGACTTCCTACGAGCAGTACTTC.

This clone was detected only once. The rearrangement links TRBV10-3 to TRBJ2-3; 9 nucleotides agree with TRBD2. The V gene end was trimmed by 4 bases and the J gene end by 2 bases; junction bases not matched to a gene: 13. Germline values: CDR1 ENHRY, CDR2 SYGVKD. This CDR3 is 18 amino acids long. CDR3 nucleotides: TGTGCCATCAGTGTCCAACCTGGAGGCGGGGGGGACACAGATACGCAGTATTTT. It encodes CAISVQPGGGGDTDTQYF.

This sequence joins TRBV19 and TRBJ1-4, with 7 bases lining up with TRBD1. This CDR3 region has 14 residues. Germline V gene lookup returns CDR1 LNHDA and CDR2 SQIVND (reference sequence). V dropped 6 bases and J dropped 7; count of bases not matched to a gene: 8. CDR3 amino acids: CASRGQVSSEKLFF. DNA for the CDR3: TGTGCCAGTAGAGGACAGGTTTCGTCTGAAAAACTGTTTTTT.

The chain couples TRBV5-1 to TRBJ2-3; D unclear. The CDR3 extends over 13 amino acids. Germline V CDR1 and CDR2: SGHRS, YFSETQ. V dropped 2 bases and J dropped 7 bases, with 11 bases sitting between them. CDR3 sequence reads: CASSLDDTYTQYF. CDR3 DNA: TGCGCCAGCAGCTTAGATGACACTTATACGCAGTATTTT.

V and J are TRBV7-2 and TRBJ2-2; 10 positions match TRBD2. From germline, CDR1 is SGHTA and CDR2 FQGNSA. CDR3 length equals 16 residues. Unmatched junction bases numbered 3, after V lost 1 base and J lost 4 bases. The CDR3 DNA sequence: TGTGCCAGCAGCTTAGATCTAGCGGGGGTCACCGGGGAGCTGTTTTTT. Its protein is CASSLDLAGVTGELFF.

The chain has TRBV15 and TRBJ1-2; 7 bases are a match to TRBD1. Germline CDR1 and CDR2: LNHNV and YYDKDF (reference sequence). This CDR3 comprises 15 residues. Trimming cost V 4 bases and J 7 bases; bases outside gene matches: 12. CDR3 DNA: TGTGCCACCAGCAAAAGCAGGGGGGCCTGGGTTGGCTACACCTTC. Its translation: CATSKSRGAWVGYTF.

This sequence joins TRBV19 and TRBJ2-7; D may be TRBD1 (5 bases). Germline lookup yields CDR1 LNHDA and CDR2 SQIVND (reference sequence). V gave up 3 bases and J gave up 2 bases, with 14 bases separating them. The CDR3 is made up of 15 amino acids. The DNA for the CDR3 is TGTGCCAGTAGTATCGTGGCAGGGCAAACCTACGAGCAGTACTTC. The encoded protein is CASSIVAGQTYEQYF.

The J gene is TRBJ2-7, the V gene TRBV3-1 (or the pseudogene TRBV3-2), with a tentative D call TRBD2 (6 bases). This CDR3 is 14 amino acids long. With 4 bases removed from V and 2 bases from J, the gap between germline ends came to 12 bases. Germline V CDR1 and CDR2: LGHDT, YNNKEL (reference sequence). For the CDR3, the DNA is TGTGCCAGCAGCCCCAGGACGGGAGCCTACGAGCAGTACTTC. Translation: CASSPRTGAYEQYF.